This TCR beta chain was documented in a study of regulatory and conventional T cells in breast cancer (dated by TCRdb to 2013 to 2016). Libraries were built with PCR. TCRdb records Illumina MiSeq as the sequencer. Starting from the raw public reads, TCRdb applied fastp trimming at Q25, assembled clones with MiXCR and retained in-frame beta chains. Merged by CDR3 protein, the rows form single entries marked with the most common genes and DNA. The sample records some 9,900 distinct CDR3 sequences, roughly 36% of which are singletons. Of the sample, roughly 6% is held by the ten largest clones. Concerning this clonotype itself: Its antigen specificity is not known. Given the absence of the conserved phenylalanine or tryptophan at the CDR3 end, a read error is likely.

Inclusive of both ends, the CDR3 amounts to 12 amino acids. Just the 36-base CDR3 DNA is kept, in frame starting at base 1. V is cut by 1 base and J by 6 bases, and the space between the germline ends is 4 bases. Sequencing was carried out using conventional T cells from blood. The sequence joins TRBV12-3 or TRBV12-4 to TRBJ2-4, with the D gene call left open. This receptor was identified in a male donor in good health. The bases read TGTGCCAGCAGTTTAGAGAGAAACATTCAGTACCTC. Its product reads: CASSLERNIQYL.